This TCR beta chain was sequenced for a study of shared clonotypes between healthy human individuals. The CDR3 spans 14 residues. Germline V CDR1 and CDR2: SGHNT, YYREEE (reference sequence). Donors included only healthy HIV-negative adults lacking recent acute infections or vaccinations. Execution of the assay was at deep level. Every subset's genomic DNA went evenly onto several immunoSEQ plates. PCR replicates from unsorted PBMC used roughly 300 ng DNA, and this amount was roughly 32,000 T cell genomes. Method: immunoSEQ multiplex PCR; TCRdb's copy keeps in-frame clones and lacks some. Of 520,000 or so clones listed, 60% to 85% are singletons.

The sequencing sample was made of PBMCs. The source is a woman aged 40 to 50 in good health. Some clones in this sample may be carry-over from other donors' samples. The rearrangement links TRBV5-4 to TRBJ2-5, with D perhaps matching TRBD1 or TRBD2 (5 bases each). Matching the DNA end better, TRBJ2-7 makes the J call doubtful. The CDR3 reads CASSQPGPRYEQYF. The CDR3 region has the DNA TGTGCCAGCAGCCAACCGGGACCGCGCTACGAGCAGTACTTC.